This T cell receptor (beta chain) was recorded in a study of blood T cell repertoires in COVID-19. Study details: PBMCs, B-cell-depleted T cells, or T cells were the source of the cDNA or gDNA that made up the material.

Using immunoSEQ multiplex PCR, the repertoire was profiled, and TCRdb retains in-frame clones only, with some absent. The data show fewer than 250,000 clones, 80% to 90% seen once. Germline lookup yields CDR1 SGHDN and CDR2 FVKESK. V dropped 1 base and J dropped 0; count of bases not matched to a gene: 8. The CDR3 spans 17 residues. The sequenced sample consisted of peripheral blood. The TCR was taken from a woman between 65 and 79 years old with acute or convalescent COVID-19. This chain uses TRBV14 with TRBJ2-7, with TRBD2 identical over 8 bases. The CDR3 DNA follows: TGTGCCAGCAGCCAAGTCCCCTTAGCGGGGTACTCCTACGAGCAGTACTTC. Protein: CASSQVPLAGYSYEQYF.